This T cell receptor (beta chain) stems from a study of blood T cell repertoires in COVID-19. Looking at the study overall: COVID-19 samples, acute and convalescent, were from the United States, Italy and Spain. T cells, B-cell-depleted T cells, or PBMCs provided the cDNA or gDNA that served as material.

Clinical history reported by participants formed the basis on which cohorts were assigned. This table comes from immunoSEQ multiplex PCR, and its TCRdb copy is limited to in-frame clones, with some not included. Here the sample spans some 210,000 clones, 80% being singletons. The CDR3 loop spans 14 amino acids. The V segment lost 8 bases and the J segment 6 bases; nucleotides outside the gene matches: 10. Germline CDR1 reads LNHDA; CDR2 reads SQIVND (reference sequence). The chain has TRBV19 and TRBJ1-1; 9 bases line up with TRBD1. The specimen was PBMCs or T cells enriched from blood (not recorded which). The clonotype originates from a young man with acute COVID-19. CDR3 region: CASFKTGGPSEAFF. As DNA, the CDR3 is TGTGCCAGTTTTAAAACAGGGGGCCCTTCTGAAGCTTTCTTT. The full variable domain, its missing parts supplied by reference TRBV19 and TRBJ1-1, is DGGITQSPKYLFRKEGQNVTLSCEQNLNHDAMYWYRQDPGQGLRLIYYSQIVNDFQKGDIAEGYSVSREKKESFPLTVTSAQKNPTAFYLCASFKTGGPSEAFFGQGTRLTVV.